A selection of T cell receptor beta chains follows, all from one sample in a study of blood T cell repertoires in COVID-19. Produced via immunoSEQ multiplex PCR; TCRdb's table is partial and in-frame only. The sample carries about 69,000 clones, over 75% recorded once. Material: peripheral blood. The receptors were gathered from a man older than 75 with acute or convalescent COVID-19. Each CDR3 is given without its conserved first and last residue. Fields, in order: CDR3 length, D gene, V gene, J gene, CDR3 protein. The D gene is left open where the match is weak.

CDR3 length: 13
D gene: TRBD1
V gene: TRBV5-6
J gene: TRBJ1-1
CDR3 protein: ASSSSDRAKTEAF

CDR3 length: 13
D gene: -
V gene: TRBV18
J gene: TRBJ2-3
CDR3 protein: ASSPTTASTDTQY

CDR3 length: 12
D gene: TRBD1
V gene: TRBV28
J gene: TRBJ2-2
CDR3 protein: AIKGGAGTGELF

CDR3 length: 11
D gene: -
V gene: TRBV24-1
J gene: TRBJ1-1
CDR3 protein: ATSDLRGTEAF

CDR3 length: 10
D gene: -
V gene: TRBV2
J gene: TRBJ1-4
CDR3 protein: ASRQAVEKLF

CDR3 length: 17
D gene: TRBD1
V gene: TRBV30
J gene: TRBJ1-5
CDR3 protein: AWSVGGGTGIFSNQPQH

CDR3 length: 12
D gene: -
V gene: TRBV9
J gene: TRBJ1-1
CDR3 protein: ASSAGHLNTEAF

CDR3 length: 13
D gene: TRBD2
V gene: TRBV5-6
J gene: TRBJ2-7
CDR3 protein: ASSFGLAGGREQY

CDR3 length: 10
D gene: TRBD1
V gene: TRBV6-5
J gene: TRBJ2-7
CDR3 protein: ASTRTGYEQY

CDR3 length: 13
D gene: TRBD1
V gene: TRBV9
J gene: TRBJ2-1
CDR3 protein: ASSDRDRLYNEQF

CDR3 length: 14
D gene: TRBD1
V gene: TRBV18
J gene: TRBJ1-1
CDR3 protein: ASSPGTGPMNTEAF

CDR3 length: 15
D gene: TRBD1
V gene: TRBV27
J gene: TRBJ2-1
CDR3 protein: ASSAPGGVFSYNEQF

CDR3 length: 17
D gene: TRBD2
V gene: TRBV9
J gene: TRBJ2-1
CDR3 protein: ASSGDSGTSGRELNEQF